This entry lists 3 T cell receptor beta chains sequenced from one sample in a study of blood T cell repertoires in COVID-19. Repertoires were generated with immunoSEQ multiplex PCR, while TCRdb's copy carries only in-frame clones and drops some. Here the sample spans around 500,000 clones, 75% to 90% being singletons. The sample was peripheral blood. These receptors were collected from a human donor in a cohort sampled during active COVID-19.

The chain has TRBV5-6 and TRBJ1-1; 8 bases line up with TRBD1. Germline CDR1 and CDR2: SGHDT and YYEEEE. Trimming took 4 bases from V and 1 from J; bases not matched to a gene: 6. The CDR3 spans 15 residues. Written as DNA, the CDR3 is TGTGCCAGCAGCCGCCCTACAGGGGGGAACACTGAAGCTTTCTTT. Translating gives CASSRPTGGNTEAFF.

V gene TRBV6-2 or TRBV6-3 combines with J gene TRBJ2-7; no clear D gene. CDR1 MNHEY and CDR2 SVGEGT come from the germline V gene. The germline V and J ends were trimmed by 2 bases and 7 bases, with 9 bases remaining between them. CDR3 length: 12 residues. The CDR3 nucleotides read TGTGCCAGCAGTTACGTTCGGTGGGAGCAGTACTTC. Protein sequence: CASSYVRWEQYF.

The chain is built from TRBV19 and TRBJ1-2; TRBD1 might be the D (5 bases). The CDR3 consists of 14 residues. The germline V gene has CDR1 LNHDA and CDR2 SQIVND (reference sequence). V dropped 2 bases and J dropped 4 bases, with 11 bases sitting between them. In DNA, the CDR3 is TGTGCCAGTAGTATAAGGGGCAGTCCCTATGGCTACACCTTC. Translation gives CASSIRGSPYGYTF.